One and the same sample provided the 7 T cell receptor beta chains below, sequenced in a study of blood T cell repertoires in COVID-19. The table came from immunoSEQ multiplex PCR; TCRdb's copy has only in-frame clones and leaves some out. The sample includes about 90,000 clones, over 75% of them seen just once. Sequencing was done on a sample of peripheral blood. Receptors were obtained from a human donor in a cohort sampled during active COVID-19.

This clone was recorded only once. The V and J genes are TRBV18 and TRBJ2-5; possibly TRBD2 for D (5 bases). The CDR3 loop spans 17 amino acids. Trimming stripped 3 bases from V and 5 bases from J, with 22 bases between. Looked up from germline, CDR1 is KGHSH and CDR2 is LQKENI. CDR3 DNA: TGTGCCAGCTCACCTCAGTCGGGGAACCGTCGAGGGGAGACCCAGTACTTC. Amino acid sequence: CASSPQSGNRRGETQYF.

The V gene is TRBV7-3, the J gene TRBJ1-6; 9 bases match TRBD1. Trimming cost V 5 bases and J 6 bases; bases outside gene matches: 11. The CDR3 is made up of 17 amino acids. Germline loops: CDR1 SGHTA, CDR2 FQGTGA. The DNA of the CDR3 is TGTGCCAGCAGCATCAACAGGGGGCGAACGTTTAATTCACCCCTCCACTTT. Amino acids: CASSINRGRTFNSPLHF.

V gene TRBV7-2 combines with J gene TRBJ1-1, with a tentative D call TRBD1 (6 bases). Trimming left V 1 base short and J 2 bases short, with 14 bases between. The CDR3 is 16 residues long. The germline gives CDR1 SGHTA, CDR2 FQGNSA. CDR3 sequence (DNA): TGTGCCAGCAGCTTAGGAGGACAGCGTACTAACACTGAAGCTTTCTTT. Translating it yields CASSLGGQRTNTEAFF.

The chain links TRBV12-5 to TRBJ1-4, with D possibly TRBD1 on 6 matching bases. Germline values: CDR1 LGHNT, CDR2 FRNRAP. This CDR3 is 14 amino acids long. V lost 7 bases, J lost 3 bases, and 12 bases lay in between. The CDR3 bases are TGTGCTAGTGCCAGGGACACATCTAATGAAAAACTGTTTTTT. Residues: CASARDTSNEKLFF.

This chain uses TRBV5-1 with TRBJ2-1; 10 bases match TRBD1. The junction had 10 bases not matched to a gene; V was cut back by 5 bases and J by 8 bases. Per the germline V gene, CDR1 is SGHRS and CDR2 is YFSETQ. CDR3 length equals 15 residues. The CDR3 spells CASRPDRGLLDEQFF. Here the CDR3 DNA reads TGCGCCAGCAGACCCGACAGGGGGCTGTTGGATGAGCAGTTCTTC.

The chain has TRBV7-6 and TRBJ2-3, with 9 bases identical to TRBD2. The V gene's germline CDR1 is SGHVS and CDR2 FNYEAQ. The CDR3 sequence is 17 residues long. V lost 3 bases to trimming and J lost 2 bases; unmatched junction nucleotides: 9. The CDR3 reads CASSFDQRGATTDTQYF. The CDR3 DNA sequence: TGTGCCAGCAGCTTCGATCAGCGGGGGGCGACCACAGATACGCAGTATTTT.

The J gene is TRBJ1-2, the V gene TRBV4-1, with TRBD1 identical over 8 bases. CDR1 MGHRA and CDR2 YSYEKL come from the germline V gene. CDR3 length equals 17 residues. J gave up 4 bases and V 2 bases, and 12 bases lay outside the gene matches. CDR3 protein: CASSQSPGGAGGYGYTF. The CDR3 DNA reads TGCGCCAGCAGCCAAAGCCCAGGGGGCGCGGGTGGCTATGGCTACACCTTC.